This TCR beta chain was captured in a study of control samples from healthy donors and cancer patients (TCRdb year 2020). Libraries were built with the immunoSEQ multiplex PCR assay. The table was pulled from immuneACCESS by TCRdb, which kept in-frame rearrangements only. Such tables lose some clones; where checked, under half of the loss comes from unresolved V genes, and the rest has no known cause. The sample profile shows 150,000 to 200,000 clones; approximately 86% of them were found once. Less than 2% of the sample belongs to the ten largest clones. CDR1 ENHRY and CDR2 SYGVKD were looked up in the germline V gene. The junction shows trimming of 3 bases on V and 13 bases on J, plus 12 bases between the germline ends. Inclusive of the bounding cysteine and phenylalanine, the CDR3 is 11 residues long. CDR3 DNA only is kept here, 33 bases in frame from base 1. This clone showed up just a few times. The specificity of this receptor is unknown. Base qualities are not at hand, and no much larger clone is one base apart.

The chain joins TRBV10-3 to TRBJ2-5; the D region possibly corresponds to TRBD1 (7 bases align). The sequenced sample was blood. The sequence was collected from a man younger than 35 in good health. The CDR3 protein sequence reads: CAISDRGTPYF. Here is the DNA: TGTGCCATCAGTGACAGGGGGACTCCGTACTTC.